The T cell receptor beta chain described here comes from a study of cytomegalovirus exposure and HLA in healthy donors. The donors were members of the validation cohort, which comprised about 130 subjects and was separate from the first cohort of roughly 700 subjects. Study observations and caveats: Researchers counted around 180 TCR beta chains as cytomegalovirus-associated.

For this clone: Its cognate antigen is unknown. The germline gene is not matched at one end of the junction; a read error may be the cause.

Sequencing was performed with immunoSEQ multiplex PCR; in TCRdb, only in-frame clones are kept and a portion is missing. In the table there are tens of thousands of clones, roughly nine tenths of which are singletons. The TCR sequence derives from a man in his late teens or twenties in good health and CMV-seronegative. What was sequenced was PBMCs.

CDR3 sequence reads: CATSGSGSYNEQFF. The CDR3 bases are TGTGCCACCAGTGGTAGCGGGAGCTACAATGAGCAGTTCTTC. The chain couples TRBV10-3 to TRBJ2-1; 9 bases match TRBD2. This CDR3 is built from 14 residues. From germline, CDR1 is ENHRY and CDR2 SYGVKD.